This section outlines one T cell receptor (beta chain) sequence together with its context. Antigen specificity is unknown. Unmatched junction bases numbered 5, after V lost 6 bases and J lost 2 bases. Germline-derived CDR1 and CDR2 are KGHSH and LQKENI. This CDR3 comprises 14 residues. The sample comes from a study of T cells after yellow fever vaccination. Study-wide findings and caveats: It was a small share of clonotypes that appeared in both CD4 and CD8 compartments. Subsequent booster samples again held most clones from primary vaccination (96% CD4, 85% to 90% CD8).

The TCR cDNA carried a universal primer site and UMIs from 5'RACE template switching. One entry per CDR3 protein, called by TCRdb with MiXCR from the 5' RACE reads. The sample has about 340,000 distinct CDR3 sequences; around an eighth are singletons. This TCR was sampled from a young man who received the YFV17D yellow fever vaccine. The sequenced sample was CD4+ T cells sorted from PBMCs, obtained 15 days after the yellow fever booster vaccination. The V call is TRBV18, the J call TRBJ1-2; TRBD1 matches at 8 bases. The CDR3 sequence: CASSSDRGNYGYTF. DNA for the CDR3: TGTGCCAGCTCTTCCGACAGGGGCAACTATGGCTACACCTTC. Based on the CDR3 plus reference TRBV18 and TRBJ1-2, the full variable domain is NAGVMQNPRHLVRRRGQEARLRCSPMKGHSHVYWYRQLPEEGLKFMVYLQKENIIDESGMPKERFSAEFPKEGPSILRIQQVVRGDSAAYFCASSSDRGNYGYTFGSGTRLTVV.